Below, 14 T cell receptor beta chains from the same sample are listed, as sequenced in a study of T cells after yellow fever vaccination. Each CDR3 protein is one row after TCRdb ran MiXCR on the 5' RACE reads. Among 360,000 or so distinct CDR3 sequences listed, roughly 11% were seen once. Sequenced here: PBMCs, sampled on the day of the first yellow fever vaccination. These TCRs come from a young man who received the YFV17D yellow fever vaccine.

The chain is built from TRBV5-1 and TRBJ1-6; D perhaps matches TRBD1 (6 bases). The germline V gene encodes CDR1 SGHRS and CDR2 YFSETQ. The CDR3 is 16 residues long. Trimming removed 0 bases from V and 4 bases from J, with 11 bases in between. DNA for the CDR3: TGCGCCAGCAGCTTGGCCGGGACAAATTATAATTCACCCCTCCACTTT. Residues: CASSLAGTNYNSPLHF. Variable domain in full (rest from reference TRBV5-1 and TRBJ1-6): KAGVTQTPRYLIKTRGQQVTLSCSPISGHRSVSWYQQTPGQGLQFLFEYFSETQRNKGNFPGRFSGRQFSNSRSEMNVSTLELGDSALYLCASSLAGTNYNSPLHFGNGTRLTVT.

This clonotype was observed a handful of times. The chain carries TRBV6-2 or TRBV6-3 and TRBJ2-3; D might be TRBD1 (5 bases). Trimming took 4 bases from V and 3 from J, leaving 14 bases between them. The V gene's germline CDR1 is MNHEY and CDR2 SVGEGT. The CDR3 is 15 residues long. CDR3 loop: CASSSSTGATDTQYF. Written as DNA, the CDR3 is TGTGCCAGCAGTTCCTCAACAGGAGCGACAGATACGCAGTATTTT.

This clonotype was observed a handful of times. The CDR3 DNA follows: TGCGCCAGCCGTCCGGGACTAGCTAACGATCAAGAGACCCAGTACTTC. Translation gives CASRPGLANDQETQYF. The chain employs TRBV5-1 and TRBJ2-5; 9 positions agree with TRBD2. J was trimmed by 2 bases and V by 7 bases; bases with no gene match: 12. The CDR3 contains 16 residues. Germline V gene lookup returns CDR1 SGHRS and CDR2 YFSETQ.

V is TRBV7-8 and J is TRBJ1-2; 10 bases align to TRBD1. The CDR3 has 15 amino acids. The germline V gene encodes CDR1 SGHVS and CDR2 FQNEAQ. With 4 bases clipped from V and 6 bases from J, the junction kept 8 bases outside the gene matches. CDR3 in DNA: TGTGCCAGCAGCTGGCACTCGGGGACAGGGGATGGCTACACCTTC. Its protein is CASSWHSGTGDGYTF.

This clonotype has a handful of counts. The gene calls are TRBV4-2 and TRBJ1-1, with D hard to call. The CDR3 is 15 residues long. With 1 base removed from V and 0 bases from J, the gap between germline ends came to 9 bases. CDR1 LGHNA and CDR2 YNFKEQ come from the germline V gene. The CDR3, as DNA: TGTGCCAGCAGCCAAGGGAGAGGGATGAACACTGAAGCTTTCTTT. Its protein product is CASSQGRGMNTEAFF.

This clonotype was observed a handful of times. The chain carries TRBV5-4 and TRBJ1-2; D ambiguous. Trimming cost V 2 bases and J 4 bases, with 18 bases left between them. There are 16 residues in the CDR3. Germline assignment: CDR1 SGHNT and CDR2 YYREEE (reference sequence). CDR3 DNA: TGTGCCAGCAGCTTCTCGGCCTCCAGCGGGCCCTATGGCTACACCTTC. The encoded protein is CASSFSASSGPYGYTF.

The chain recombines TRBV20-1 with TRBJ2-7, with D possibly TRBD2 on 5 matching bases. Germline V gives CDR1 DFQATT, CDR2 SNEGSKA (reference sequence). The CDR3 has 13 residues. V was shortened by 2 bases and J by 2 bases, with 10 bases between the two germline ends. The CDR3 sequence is CSARPPGTYEQYV. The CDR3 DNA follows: TGCAGTGCTAGACCCCCGGGAACCTACGAGCAGTACGTC.

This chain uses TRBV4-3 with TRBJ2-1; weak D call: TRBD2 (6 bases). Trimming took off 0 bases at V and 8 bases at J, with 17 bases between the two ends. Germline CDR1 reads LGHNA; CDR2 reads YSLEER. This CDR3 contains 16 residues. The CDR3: CASSQDRGGTPDEQFF. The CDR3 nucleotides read TGCGCCAGCAGCCAAGATAGGGGCGGGACGCCGGATGAGCAGTTCTTC.

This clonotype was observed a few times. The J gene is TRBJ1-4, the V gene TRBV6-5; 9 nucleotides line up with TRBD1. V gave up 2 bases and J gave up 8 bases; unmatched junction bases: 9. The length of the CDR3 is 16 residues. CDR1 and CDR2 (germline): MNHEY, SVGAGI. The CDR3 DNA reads TGTGCCAGCAGTTACATTAAGACAGGGGGTATAGAAAAACTGTTTTTT. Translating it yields CASSYIKTGGIEKLFF.

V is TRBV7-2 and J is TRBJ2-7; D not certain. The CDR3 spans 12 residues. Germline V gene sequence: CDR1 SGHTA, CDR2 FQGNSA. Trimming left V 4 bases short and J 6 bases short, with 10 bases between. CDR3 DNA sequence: TGTGCCAGCAGCTACAACCTTGGCGAGCAGTACTTC. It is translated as CASSYNLGEQYF.

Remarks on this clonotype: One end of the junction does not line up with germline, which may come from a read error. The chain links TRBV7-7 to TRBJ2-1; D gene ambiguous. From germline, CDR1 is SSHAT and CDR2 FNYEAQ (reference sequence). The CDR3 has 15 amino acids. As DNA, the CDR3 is TGTGCTAGCAGCTTAGGTACAGCTACAGTTCATGAGCAGTTCTTC. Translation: CASSLGTATVHEQFF.

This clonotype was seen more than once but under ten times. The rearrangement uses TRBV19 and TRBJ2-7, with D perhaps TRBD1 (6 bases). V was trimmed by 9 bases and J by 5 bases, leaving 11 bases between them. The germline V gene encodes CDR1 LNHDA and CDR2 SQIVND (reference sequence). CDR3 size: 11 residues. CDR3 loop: CASAHRDEQYF. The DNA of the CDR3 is TGTGCCAGCGCTCACAGGGACGAGCAGTACTTC.

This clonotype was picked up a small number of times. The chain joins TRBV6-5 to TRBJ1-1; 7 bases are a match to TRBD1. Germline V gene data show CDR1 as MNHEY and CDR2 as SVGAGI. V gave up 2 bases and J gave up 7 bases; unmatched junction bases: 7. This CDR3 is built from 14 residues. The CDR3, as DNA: TGTGCCAGCAGTTACAACAGGGGCATTATTGAAGCTTTCTTT. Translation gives CASSYNRGIIEAFF.

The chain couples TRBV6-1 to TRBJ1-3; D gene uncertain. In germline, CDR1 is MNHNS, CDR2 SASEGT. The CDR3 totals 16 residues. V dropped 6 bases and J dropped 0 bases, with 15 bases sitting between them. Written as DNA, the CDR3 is TGTGCCAGCAGCAGCCCAAAGGCCCTCTCTGGAAACACCATATATTTT. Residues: CASSSPKALSGNTIYF.